Here is one TCR beta chain with its context. In the original workflow: Reference gene primer amplification gave nucleated cell count estimates. Generated by immunoSEQ multiplex PCR, the TCRdb table keeps only in-frame clones and is missing some. Clone size and the V and J calls come from that table; the DNA yielded D and trimming. The sample carries 150,000 to 200,000 clones, around four fifths recorded once. These data belong to a study of blood T cell repertoires in COVID-19. Study context: Sources were T cells, B-cell-depleted T cells, or PBMCs; the material itself was cDNA or gDNA.

Germline V gene data show CDR1 as SGHVS and CDR2 as FQNEAQ. The CDR3 sequence is 14 residues long. Unmatched junction bases numbered 9, after V lost 5 bases and J lost 10 bases. The sequenced material came from peripheral blood. This receptor was taken from a middle-aged woman with acute or convalescent COVID-19. The V and J genes are TRBV7-8 and TRBJ2-1, with 9 bases matching TRBD2. The CDR3 DNA is TGTGCCAGCAGCCCCACCAGGACTAGCGAAGAGCAGTTCTTC. Residues: CASSPTRTSEEQFF.